These 8 T cell receptor beta chains were all obtained from the same sample, sequenced in a study of blood T cell repertoires in COVID-19. Profiling relied on immunoSEQ multiplex PCR, and the TCRdb table lists in-frame clones only, not all of them. The sample comprises just over 95,000 clones, approximately 82% of which are singletons, and about 4.3% rests with the top ten. The sequencing sample was made of peripheral blood. Receptors originate from a man between 60 and 70 years old with acute or convalescent COVID-19.

J is TRBJ2-5 and V is TRBV11-3; a possible D gene is TRBD1 (5 bases). Germline lookup yields CDR1 SGHNT and CDR2 YENEEA. This CDR3 is built from 13 residues. V lost 6 bases to trimming and J lost 2 bases, with 10 bases between them. CDR3 sequence (DNA): TGTGCCAGCAGGGGGCGAGAACAAGAGACCCAGTACTTC. Protein: CASRGREQETQYF.

The chain uses TRBV5-1 and TRBJ1-1, with TRBD1 identical over 8 bases. The V and J ends lost 4 bases and 11 bases, in that order; junction bases with no gene match: 19. CDR1 is SGHRS, CDR2 YFSETQ, per germline. The CDR3 runs 16 residues. The CDR3 sequence: CASSLEVTGQGSYAFF. The CDR3 region has the DNA TGCGCCAGCAGCCTGGAGGTTACCGGACAGGGCTCGTACGCTTTCTTT.

The gene calls are TRBV5-8 and TRBJ2-1; TRBD1 matches 7 bases. The germline V gene has CDR1 SGHTS and CDR2 YDEGEE. The CDR3 consists of 16 residues. J gave up 8 bases and V 1 base, and 12 bases lay outside the gene matches. In DNA, the CDR3 is TGTGCCAGCAGCTTGTTTAGGGGGCGCTTATTCGATGAGCAGTTCTTC. Its translation is CASSLFRGRLFDEQFF.

This clone was detected only a few times. V is TRBV6-5 and J is TRBJ1-1, with a tentative D call TRBD1 (5 bases). The CDR3 is 13 residues long. CDR1 MNHEY and CDR2 SVGAGI come from the germline V gene. CDR3 nucleotides: TGTGCTACCACAGGTAGGTCGTACACTGAAGCTTTCTTT. Encoded protein: CATTGRSYTEAFF.

CDR3 coding DNA: TGTGCCAGCAGAGAGGGCGTAGACAGGGTCAACGAGCAGTACGTC. This encodes CASREGVDRVNEQYV. V is TRBV6-5 and J is TRBJ2-7; the match to TRBD1 covers 7 bases. In germline, CDR1 is MNHEY, CDR2 SVGAGI. This CDR3 region has 15 residues. J was trimmed by 5 bases and V by 6 bases; bases with no gene match: 13.

The chain couples TRBV3-1 (or the pseudogene TRBV3-2) to TRBJ1-3; 8 positions agree with TRBD1. CDR1 LGHDT and CDR2 YNNKEL come from the germline V gene (reference sequence). The CDR3 covers 15 residues. Germline trimming cut 4 bases from V and 4 bases from J; bases unmatched to any gene: 6. CDR3: CASSLTGARGNTIYF. The CDR3 bases are TGTGCCAGCAGCCTGACAGGGGCGCGCGGAAACACCATATATTTT.

This clone was detected once. This sequence joins TRBV10-3 and TRBJ1-2, with D uncertain. CDR3 size: 10 residues. Per germline, CDR1 ENHRY and CDR2 SYGVKD. V was clipped by 11 bases and J by 7 bases, with 11 bases between them. The CDR3 nucleotides read TGTGCCGCTGAGGGTACTGGCTACACCTTC. Its protein product is CAAEGTGYTF.

The V call is TRBV29-1, the J call TRBJ2-5; 9 nucleotides align to TRBD1. CDR3 length equals 11 residues. After removal of 6 bases from V and 5 bases from J, the junction contained 1 base not matched to a gene. Germline CDR1 and CDR2: SQVTM and ANQGSEA. CDR3 bases: TGCAGCGTGGGACAGGGTGAGACCCAGTACTTC. Amino acid sequence: CSVGQGETQYF.